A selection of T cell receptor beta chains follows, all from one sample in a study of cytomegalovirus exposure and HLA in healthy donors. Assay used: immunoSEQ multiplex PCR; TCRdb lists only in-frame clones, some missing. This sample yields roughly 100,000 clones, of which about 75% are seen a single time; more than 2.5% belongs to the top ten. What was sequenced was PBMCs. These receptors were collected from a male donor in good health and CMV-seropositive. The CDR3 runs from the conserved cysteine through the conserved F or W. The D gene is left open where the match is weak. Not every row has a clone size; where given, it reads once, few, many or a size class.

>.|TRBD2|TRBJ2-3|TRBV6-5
CASRPLAGGADTQYF
TGTGCCAGCAGGCCACTAGCGGGGGGAGCAGATACGCAGTATTTT
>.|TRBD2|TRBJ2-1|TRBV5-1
CASSWGTSGYNEQFF
TGCGCCAGCAGCTGGGGGACTAGCGGCTACAATGAGCAGTTCTTC
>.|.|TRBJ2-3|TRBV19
CASSFAGADTQYF
TGTGCCAGTAGCTTCGCGGGCGCAGATACGCAGTATTTT
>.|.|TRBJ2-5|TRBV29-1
CSVEDRGTQYF
TGCAGCGTTGAAGATAGGGGGACCCAGTACTTC
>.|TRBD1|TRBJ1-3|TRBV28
CASSFGTGEDTIYF
TGTGCCAGCAGTTTTGGGACAGGAGAGGACACCATATATTTT
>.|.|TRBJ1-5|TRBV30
CAWSAGEGGQPQHF
TGTGCCTGGAGTGCAGGGGAGGGAGGTCAGCCCCAGCATTTT
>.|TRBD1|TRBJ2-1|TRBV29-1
CSVEVSWGRGPFF
TGCAGCGTTGAAGTCTCGTGGGGCAGGGGGCCGTTCTTC
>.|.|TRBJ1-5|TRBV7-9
CASSLGQADSNQPQHF
TGTGCCAGCAGCTTAGGACAGGCCGACAGCAATCAGCCCCAGCATTTT
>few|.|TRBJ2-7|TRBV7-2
CASSFGSTYEQYF
TGTGCCAGCAGCTTCGGGTCTACCTACGAGCAGTACTTC
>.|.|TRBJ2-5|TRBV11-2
CASRTLGSGRLWETQYF
TGTGCCAGCAGAACTCTGGGGTCGGGGAGGCTATGGGAGACCCAGTACTTC
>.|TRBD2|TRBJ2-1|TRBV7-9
CASDTSGRAIEQFF
TGTGCCAGCGACACTAGCGGGAGGGCGATTGAGCAGTTCTTC
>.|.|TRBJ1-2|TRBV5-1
CASGTTGQSVYGYTF
TGCGCCAGCGGGACTACGGGCCAGAGTGTCTATGGCTACACCTTC
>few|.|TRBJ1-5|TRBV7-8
CASSLAIQLQPQHF
TGTGCCAGCAGCTTAGCAATCCAACTCCAGCCCCAGCATTTT
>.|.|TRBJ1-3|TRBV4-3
CASSQSVISGNTIYF
TGCGCCAGCAGCCAATCAGTCATCTCTGGAAACACCATATATTTT
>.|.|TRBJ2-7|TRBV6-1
CASRRERSSYEQYF
TGTGCCAGCAGACGGGAGAGGTCTTCCTACGAGCAGTACTTC
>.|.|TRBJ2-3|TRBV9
CASSGDRLSTDTQYF
TGTGCCAGCAGCGGCGACAGGCTAAGCACAGATACGCAGTATTTT
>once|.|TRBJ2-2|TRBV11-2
CASSSLVTATGELFF
TGTGCCAGCAGCTCTCTTGTGACAGCGACCGGGGAGCTGTTTTTT
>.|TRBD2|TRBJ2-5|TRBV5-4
CASSLSSGGETQYF
TGTGCCAGCAGCTTGAGTAGCGGGGGAGAGACCCAGTACTTC
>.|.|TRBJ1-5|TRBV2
CASALSPDSNQPQHF
TGTGCCAGTGCCCTCAGTCCCGATAGCAATCAGCCCCAGCATTTT
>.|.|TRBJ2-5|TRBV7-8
CASSEGQQETQYF
TGTGCCAGCAGTGAGGGCCAACAAGAGACCCAGTACTTC
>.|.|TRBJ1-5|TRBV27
CASSLNGAVQPQHF
TGTGCCAGCAGTTTAAACGGAGCCGTTCAGCCCCAGCATTTT
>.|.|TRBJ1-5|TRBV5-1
CASGRGGHQPQHF
TGCGCCAGCGGGAGGGGGGGTCATCAGCCCCAGCATTTT
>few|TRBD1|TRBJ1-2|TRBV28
CASTGQGASGYTF
TGTGCCAGCACGGGACAGGGGGCGTCTGGCTACACCTTC
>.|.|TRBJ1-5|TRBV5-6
CASSLTNRNNQPQHF
TGTGCCAGCAGCTTAACGAACAGGAACAATCAGCCCCAGCATTTT
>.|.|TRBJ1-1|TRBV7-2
CASRGGLNTEAFF
TGTGCCAGCAGGGGGGGGTTGAACACTGAAGCTTTCTTT
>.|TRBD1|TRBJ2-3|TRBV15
CATSSPGTGGADTQYF
TGTGCCACCAGCAGCCCGGGGACAGGGGGCGCAGATACGCAGTATTTT
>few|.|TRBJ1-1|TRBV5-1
CASSLALNTEAFF
TGCGCCAGCAGCTTGGCCTTGAACACTGAAGCTTTCTTT
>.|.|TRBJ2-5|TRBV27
CASSSQRRPPVGAQYF
TGTGCCAGCAGTTCCCAGAGACGGCCCCCAGTAGGGGCCCAGTACTTC
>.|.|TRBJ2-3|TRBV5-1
CASSLLLRETDTQYF
TGCGCCAGCAGCTTGCTTCTCAGGGAAACAGATACGCAGTATTTT
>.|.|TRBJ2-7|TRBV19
CASSIGRPDGNYEQYF
TGTGCCAGTAGTATAGGCAGACCGGACGGGAACTACGAGCAGTACTTC
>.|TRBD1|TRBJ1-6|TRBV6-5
CASATYGQARGTLHF
TGTGCCAGCGCCACTTACGGACAGGCGAGAGGGACCCTCCACTTT
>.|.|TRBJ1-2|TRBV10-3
CAIRALNYGYTF
TGTGCCATCAGGGCCCTTAACTATGGCTACACCTTC
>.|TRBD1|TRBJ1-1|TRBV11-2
CASSPRGQRRTEAFF
TGTGCCAGCAGCCCCAGGGGGCAGAGGAGAACTGAAGCTTTCTTT
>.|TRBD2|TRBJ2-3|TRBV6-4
CASSDGGGAIDTQYF
TGTGCCAGCAGTGACGGCGGGGGGGCCATAGATACGCAGTATTTT
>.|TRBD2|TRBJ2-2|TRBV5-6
CASSHGLAGWTGELFF
TGTGCCAGCAGCCACGGGCTAGCGGGTTGGACCGGGGAGCTGTTTTTT
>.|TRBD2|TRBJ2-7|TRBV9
CASSRSGSKISYEQYF
TGTGCCAGCAGCCGTAGCGGGAGTAAGATCTCCTACGAGCAGTACTTC
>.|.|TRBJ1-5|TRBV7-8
CASSSNGVLRPQHF
TGTGCCAGCAGCTCCAACGGGGTTTTGAGGCCCCAGCATTTT
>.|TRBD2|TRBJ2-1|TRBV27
CASSLVAGPPNEQFF
TGTGCCAGCAGCTTGGTAGCGGGCCCCCCCAATGAGCAGTTCTTC